Listed below are T cell receptor beta chains from one sample, sequenced in a study of tumor-infiltrating lymphocytes in primary liver carcinoma. TCRdb itself ran the multiplex PCR reads through MiXCR, one entry per CDR3 protein. Of approximately 110,000 distinct CDR3 sequences listed, approximately 64% are singletons. The specimen sequenced was liver tumor tissue from sampling region 3. These receptors were taken from a woman in her sixties with primary liver carcinoma and hepatitis B virus infection. Each CDR3 is given with its conserved first and last residue. The order of the fields is D gene, V gene, J gene, clone size, CDR3 DNA, CDR3 protein. A D gene is named only where the DNA matches it firmly. Rows give clone size only sometimes, using once, few, many, or a class for an expanded clone.

>TRBD2|TRBV20-1|TRBJ2-1|NA
TGCAGTGCTCCAAAGAATCCGGGACTAGCGGGGGGGAGCTCCTACAATGAGCAGTTCTTC
CSAPKNPGLAGGSSYNEQFF
>NA|TRBV29-1|TRBJ1-2|NA
TGCAACGTCGCCGTCTCAGGAACAGGATTTTATGGCTACACCTTC
CNVAVSGTGFYGYTF
>NA|TRBV4-2|TRBJ1-3|NA
TGTGCCAGTAGCCAAGGGGAGCCTGGAAACACCATATATTTT
CASSQGEPGNTIYF
>NA|TRBV19|TRBJ1-5|NA
TGTGCCAGTAGTATTCCTAGGCGAGATAGGGATCAGTCCCAGCATTTT
CASSIPRRDRDQSQHF
>NA|TRBV12-3/TRBV12-4|TRBJ2-5|NA
TGTGCCAGCAGTTTGAGGTCTTGGGGATGGGAGACCCGGTACTTC
CASSLRSWGWETRYF
>NA|TRBV5-1|TRBJ1-1|few
TGCGCCAGCAGCCCGAACAACCAGGAGAAGGACACTGAAGCTTTCTTT
CASSPNNQEKDTEAFF
>NA|TRBV29-1|TRBJ2-5|many
TGCAGCGTTGAACTCAGGGGGGATATTGGAGAGACCCAGTACTTC
CSVELRGDIGETQYF
>TRBD1|TRBV4-1|TRBJ2-7|once
TGCGTCAACAGCCAAGGGGCCGGACAGGGAGACTACGAGCAGTACTTC
CVNSQGAGQGDYEQYF
>NA|TRBV12-3/TRBV12-4|TRBJ1-5|NA
TGTGCCAGCAGATTAGGTCGGACGGAAGATCAGCCCCAGCATTTT
CASRLGRTEDQPQHF
>TRBD1|TRBV5-1|TRBJ1-1|many
TGCGCCAGCAGCCCTGGGACAGCGTACACTGAAGCTTTCTTT
CASSPGTAYTEAFF
>NA|TRBV12-3/TRBV12-4|TRBJ1-1|NA
TGTGCCAGCAGTCTTTGGACAACGCCCAACAGTGAAGCTTTCTTT
CASSLWTTPNSEAFF
>NA|TRBV15|TRBJ1-2|few
TGTGCCACCAGCACCCGGGACCTCTATGGTTACACCTTC
CATSTRDLYGYTF
>TRBD2|TRBV29-1|TRBJ2-7|NA
TGCAGCGTTGATATCAGCGGGAGCTCCTACGTGCAGTACTTC
CSVDISGSSYVQYF
>NA|TRBV12-3/TRBV12-4|TRBJ2-1|NA
TGTGCCAGCAGTCCCCTTGTTACTATCTTCAACGATGAGCAGTTCTTC
CASSPLVTIFNDEQFF
>TRBD2|TRBV6-1|TRBJ2-1|NA
TGTGCCAGCATGGGGACTAGCGGGAGAGAAGGTGAGCAGCTCTTC
CASMGTSGREGEQLF
>NA|TRBV6-1|TRBJ1-5|many
TGTGCCAGCAGTGAAGAGGCAGGGGATTATCAGCCCCAGCATTTT
CASSEEAGDYQPQHF
>NA|TRBV5-5|TRBJ2-5|NA
TGTGCTAGCAGCTTTGGACTGAACCAAGAGACCCAGTACTTC
CASSFGLNQETQYF
>NA|TRBV25-1|TRBJ2-1|NA
TGTGCCAGCAGTGAATATGGGGGAGGGGGCGATGGGCAGTTCTTC
CASSEYGGGGDGQFF
>NA|TRBV11-3|TRBJ2-7|once
TGTACCAGCAGCTTAGATTGGGTCAGTGAAGCGGGTCCCTACGAGCAGTACTTC
CTSSLDWVSEAGPYEQYF
>TRBD1|TRBV11-3|TRBJ1-1|NA
TGTGCTAGCAGCTTAGGACAGGGAGGATCTGGAGCTTTGTTT
CASSLGQGGSGALF
>NA|TRBV28|TRBJ2-1|few
TGTGCCAGCAGCCGACTTAAAACAGGGATGAATGAGCAGTTCTTC
CASSRLKTGMNEQFF
>NA|TRBV29-1|TRBJ2-1|NA
TGCAGCGTTGAAGATCAGGGATGGGGGAGTGTTGGCTACGATGAGCAGTTCTTC
CSVEDQGWGSVGYDEQFF
>NA|TRBV18|TRBJ2-3|few
TGTGCCAGCTCACCTGCGGAGGGACGGGATACGCAGTATTTT
CASSPAEGRDTQYF
>NA|TRBV11-3|TRBJ2-1|NA
TGTGTCAGCAGCTTAATTTTGGGGGGTGTTGAGCAGTTCTTC
CVSSLILGGVEQFF
>TRBD2|TRBV10-3|TRBJ2-1|NA
TGTGTCATCAGTGAGGGTAGCGGGAGCTGTGATAATGAGCAGTCCTTC
CVISEGSGSCDNEQSF